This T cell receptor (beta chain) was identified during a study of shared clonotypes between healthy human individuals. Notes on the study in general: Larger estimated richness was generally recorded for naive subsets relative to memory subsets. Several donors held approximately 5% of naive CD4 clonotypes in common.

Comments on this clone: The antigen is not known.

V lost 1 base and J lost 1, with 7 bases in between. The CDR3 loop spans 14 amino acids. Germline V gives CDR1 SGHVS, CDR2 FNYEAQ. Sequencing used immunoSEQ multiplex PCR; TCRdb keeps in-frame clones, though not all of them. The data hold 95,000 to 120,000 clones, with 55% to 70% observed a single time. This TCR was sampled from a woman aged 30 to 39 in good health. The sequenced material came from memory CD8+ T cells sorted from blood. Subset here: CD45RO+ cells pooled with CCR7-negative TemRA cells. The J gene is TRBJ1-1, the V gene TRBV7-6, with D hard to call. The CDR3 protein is CASSLDAGNTEAFF. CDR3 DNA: TGTGCCAGCAGCTTAGATGCAGGGAACACTGAAGCTTTCTTT. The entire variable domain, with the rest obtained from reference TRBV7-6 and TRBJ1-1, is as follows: GAGVSQSPRYKVTKRGQDVALRCDPISGHVSLYWYRQALGQGPEFLTYFNYEAQQDKSGLPNDRFSAERPEGSISTLTIQRTEQRDSAMYRCASSLDAGNTEAFFGQGTRLTVV.